This paragraph reports one TCR beta chain. This specimen belongs to a study of shared clonotypes between healthy human individuals. Sequenced by immunoSEQ multiplex PCR; TCRdb stores in-frame clones only, minus some. The sample carries roughly 530,000 clones, 95% to 97% recorded once. Germline V CDR1 and CDR2: LNHNV, YYDKDF (reference sequence). The CDR3 is 16 amino acids. Trimming shortened V by 3 bases and J by 0 bases, and 11 bases separated the two germline ends. Sequenced material: naive CD4+ T cells sorted from blood. Subset: CD45RA+ positively selected. The sequence derives from a woman between 25 and 40 years old in good health. The genes are TRBV15 and TRBJ2-2, with D tentatively TRBD1 (5 bases). The CDR3 sequence is CATSRLTATNTGELFF. CDR3 nucleotide sequence: TGTGCCACCAGCAGGCTGACAGCGACGAACACCGGGGAGCTGTTTTTT.